One T cell receptor beta chain is described in this entry. The data were obtained in a study of cytomegalovirus exposure and HLA in healthy donors. Overall study context: Caucasian-associated ancestry cluster membership applied to about four fifths of several hundred genotyped donors.

PCR used 60 Vbeta primers and 13 Jbeta primers. The data were produced by immunoSEQ multiplex PCR, yet TCRdb's version contains in-frame clones alone and is incomplete. Of approximately 220,000 clones listed, about 80% are singletons. Germline CDR1 reads GTSNPN; CDR2 reads SVGIG (reference sequence). This CDR3 spans 14 amino acids. The ends were cut back, 4 bases at V and 4 bases at J, with 13 bases in the middle. The genes are TRBV30 and TRBJ1-4; D is ambiguous. The specimen sequenced was PBMCs. The clonotype originates from a girl under 18 in good health and CMV-seronegative. CDR3 protein: CAWTAPGSNEKLFF. CDR3 nucleotide sequence: TGTGCCTGGACCGCCCCGGGTAGTAATGAAAAACTGTTTTTT. Full variable domain (rest looked up from reference TRBV30 and TRBJ1-4): SQTIHQWPATLVQPVGSPLSLECTVEGTSNPNLYWYRQAAGRGLQLLFYSVGIGQISSEVPQNLSASRPQDRQFILSSKKLLLSDSGFYLCAWTAPGSNEKLFFGSGTQLSVL.